This entry features one TCR beta chain sequence. One end of the junction varies from germline; a read error may be responsible. TCRdb independently ran MiXCR on the reads; one entry per CDR3 protein. Among some 700,000 distinct CDR3 sequences, 35% were seen once, and the ten largest hold 2.5% to 3%. This specimen belongs to a study of T cell repertoires in cytomegalovirus infection. Germline V gene data show CDR1 as SEHNR and CDR2 as FQNEAQ (reference sequence). The CDR3 is made up of 13 amino acids. This clonotype was obtained from a human donor in good health (CMV status not recorded). Some clones in this sample may be carry-over from other donors' samples. The chain links TRBV7-9 to TRBJ2-1; TRBD1 or TRBD2 may be the D gene (5 bases each). Specimen: PBMCs. The DNA of the CDR3 is TGTTCCAGCAGCTCCGGGACGGTGCTACTAACTTCCTTC. Encoded protein: CSSSSGTVLLTSF.